This T cell receptor beta chain was sequenced during a study of cytomegalovirus exposure and HLA in healthy donors. Notes on the study in general: Researchers reported in a later analysis that a missense DCLRE1C variant was tied to TCR beta V- and J-gene trimming. A classifier reportedly called cytomegalovirus status with high sensitivity and specificity.

The PCR made use of 60 Vbeta and 13 Jbeta primers. Produced via immunoSEQ multiplex PCR; TCRdb's table is partial and in-frame only. The sample carries roughly 100,000 clones, more than 9.5% recorded once. The donors, nominally healthy at sampling, likely had unrecorded immune exposures. With respect to this clone: Its antigen remains unknown.

CDR1 is SNHLY, CDR2 FYNNEI, per germline. CDR3 length: 14 amino acids. V dropped 6 bases and J dropped 0 bases, with 10 bases sitting between them. The sequence was collected from a man aged 35-49 years in good health and CMV-seropositive. The J gene is TRBJ2-3, the V gene TRBV2; TRBD2 might be the D (5 bases). Material for sequencing was PBMCs. Here the CDR3 DNA reads TGTGCCAGCAGCAGCGGATTTAGCACAGATACGCAGTATTTT. Translated: CASSSGFSTDTQYF.